Described below is a single T cell receptor (beta chain) sequence and its context. This clonotype was counted a few times. The antigen this receptor binds is unknown. Qualities for individual bases were not recorded, and no much larger clone is one base off. These data come from a study of T-cell reconstitution after alpha-beta-depleted transplantation in children (dated by TCRdb to between 2015 and 2016). At the level of the whole study: The study quantitatively tracked T-cell immune reconstitution after TCRalphabeta/CD19-depleted allogeneic hematopoietic cell transplantation in children using TCR repertoire profiling.

The sample's treatment or condition, from its label and the paper: allogeneic hematopoietic cell transplantation with graft depleted of TCRalphabeta T cells and CD19 B cells. The transplant recipients were children given TCRalphabeta/CD19-depleted allogeneic hematopoietic cell grafts. Receptor libraries were prepared by PCR. Instrument on record: Illumina HiSeq 2500. TCR libraries were prepared with molecular barcoding, using unique molecular identifiers to normalize TCRbeta repertoire quantification. TCRdb passed the public sequencing reads through fastp at Q25 and MiXCR, retaining productive beta sequences. Every distinct CDR3 protein forms one entry, paired with its most common genes and DNA. For this sample the table gives roughly 790,000 distinct CDR3 sequences, of which less than 20% were detected only once. About 4.6% of the sample rests with the top ten. Inclusive of the bounding cysteine and phenylalanine, the CDR3 is 14 residues long. The sequence is cut down to CDR3 DNA, 42 bases in frame from base 1. The germline V gene yields SGHRS for CDR1 and YFSETQ for CDR2. Trimming takes 4 bases off V and 4 bases off J; junction bases not matched to a gene: 3.

The study at large found these results: In some patients, the high TCRbeta diversity seen at day 60 was put down to recipient T cells and intrathymic progenitors that had survived conditioning. The apparently early alphabetaT-cell count recovery about two months after transplant was reportedly dependent on only several hundred rapidly expanded clones derived from non-depleted graft cells. Over the following months the frequencies of hyperexpanded clones went down, and after one year T-cell counts and TCRbeta diversity were mostly credited to newly produced T cells.

The sample consisted of PBMCs, mostly from graft donor cells, taken 360 days after TCRalphabeta/CD19-depleted stem cell transplant. The chain employs TRBV5-1 and TRBJ2-4; 9 junctional bases match TRBD1. The clonotype originates from a male patient younger than 18 who had a stem cell transplant for acute lymphoblastic leukemia, so the T cells may come from the graft donor. The CDR3 has the sequence CASSVGTGKNIQYF. The nucleotides read TGCGCCAGCAGCGTCGGGACAGGGAAAAACATTCAGTACTTC.